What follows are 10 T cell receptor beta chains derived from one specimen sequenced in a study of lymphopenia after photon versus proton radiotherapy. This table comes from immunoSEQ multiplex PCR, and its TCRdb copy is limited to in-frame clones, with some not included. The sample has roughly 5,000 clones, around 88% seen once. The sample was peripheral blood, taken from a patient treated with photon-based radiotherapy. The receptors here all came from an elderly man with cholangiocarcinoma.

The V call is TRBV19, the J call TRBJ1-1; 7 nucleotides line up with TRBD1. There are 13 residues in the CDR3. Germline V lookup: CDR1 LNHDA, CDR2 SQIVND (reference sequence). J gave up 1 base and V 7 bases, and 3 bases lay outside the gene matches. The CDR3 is CASTRTGNTEAFF. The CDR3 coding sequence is TGTGCCAGTACCCGGACAGGGAACACTGAAGCTTTCTTT.

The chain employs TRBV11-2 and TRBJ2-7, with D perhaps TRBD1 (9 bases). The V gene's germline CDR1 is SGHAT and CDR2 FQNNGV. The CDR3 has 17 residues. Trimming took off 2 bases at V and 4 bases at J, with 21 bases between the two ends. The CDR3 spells CASSLSGGQGFNYEQYF. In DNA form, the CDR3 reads TGTGCCAGCAGCTTAAGCGGGGGACAGGGTTTTAATTACGAGCAGTACTTC.

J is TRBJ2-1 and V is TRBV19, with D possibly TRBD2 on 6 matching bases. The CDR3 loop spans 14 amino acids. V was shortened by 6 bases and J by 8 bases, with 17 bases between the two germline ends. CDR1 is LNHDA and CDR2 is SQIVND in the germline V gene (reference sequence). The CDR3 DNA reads TGTGCCAGTAGGGACGGGGGAAGGGCCTATGAGCAGTTCTTC. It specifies CASRDGGRAYEQFF.

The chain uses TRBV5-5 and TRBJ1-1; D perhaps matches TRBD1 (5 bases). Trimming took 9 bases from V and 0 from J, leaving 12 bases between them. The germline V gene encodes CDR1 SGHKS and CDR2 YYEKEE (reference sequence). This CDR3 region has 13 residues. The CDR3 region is CATLRDLNTEAFF. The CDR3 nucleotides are TGTGCCACTTTACGGGACTTGAACACTGAAGCTTTCTTT.

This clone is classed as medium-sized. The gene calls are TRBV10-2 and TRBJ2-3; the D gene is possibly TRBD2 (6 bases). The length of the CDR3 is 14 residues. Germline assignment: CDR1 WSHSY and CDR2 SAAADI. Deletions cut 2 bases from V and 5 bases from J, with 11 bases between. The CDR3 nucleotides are TGCGCCAGCAGTGAGGGCGGGAAACGAGATACGCAGTATTTT. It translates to CASSEGGKRDTQYF.

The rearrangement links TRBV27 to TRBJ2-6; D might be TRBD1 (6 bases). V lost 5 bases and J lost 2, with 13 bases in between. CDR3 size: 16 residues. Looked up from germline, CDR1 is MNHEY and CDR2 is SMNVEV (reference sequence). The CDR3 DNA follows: TGTGCCAGCAGTCCCCAGACAGGAACTGGGGCCAACGTCCTGACTTTC. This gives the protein CASSPQTGTGANVLTF.

The CDR3 region has the DNA TGCGCCAGCAGACAACTTCGGAGCTCCTACGAGCAGTACTTC. As protein: CASRQLRSSYEQYF. The chain is built from TRBV5-1 and TRBJ2-7, with D hard to call. Germline values: CDR1 SGHRS, CDR2 YFSETQ. The V and J ends lost 5 bases and 0 bases respectively, with 12 bases between them. The CDR3 has 14 residues.

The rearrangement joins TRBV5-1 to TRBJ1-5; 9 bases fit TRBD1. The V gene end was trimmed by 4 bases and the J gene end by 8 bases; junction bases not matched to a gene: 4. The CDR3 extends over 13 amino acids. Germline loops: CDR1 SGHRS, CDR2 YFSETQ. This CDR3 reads CASSGTGTEPQHF. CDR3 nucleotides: TGCGCCAGCAGCGGGACAGGGACTGAGCCCCAGCATTTT.

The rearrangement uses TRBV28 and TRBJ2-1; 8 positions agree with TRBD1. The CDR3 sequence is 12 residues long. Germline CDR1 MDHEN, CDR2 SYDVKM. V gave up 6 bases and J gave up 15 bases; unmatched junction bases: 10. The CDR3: CASRTGYDRGFF. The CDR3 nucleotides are TGTGCCAGCAGGACCGGCTATGACAGGGGGTTCTTC.

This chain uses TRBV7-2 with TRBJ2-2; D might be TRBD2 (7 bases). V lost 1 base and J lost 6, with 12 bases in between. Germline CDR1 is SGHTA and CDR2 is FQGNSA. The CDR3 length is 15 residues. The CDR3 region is CASSLVGGQAGELFF. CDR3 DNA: TGTGCCAGCAGCTTAGTCGGGGGGCAGGCCGGGGAGCTGTTTTTT.